This record covers a single TCR beta chain. No antigen is known for it. Method: immunoSEQ multiplex PCR; TCRdb's copy keeps in-frame clones and lacks some. The sample carries some 170,000 clones, about 89% recorded once. Looked up from germline, CDR1 is GTSNPN and CDR2 is SVGIG (reference sequence). J was trimmed by 10 bases and V by 1 base; bases with no gene match: 3. The CDR3 runs 11 residues. This sample is part of a study of T cell responses to AZD1222 COVID-19 vaccine. Study conclusions and caveats: Donors were mostly white British, more females; clonal diversity possibly underestimated. Across the whole spike, CD4 TCRs peaked at regions 160-218 and 743-854. As reported, nearly half of all spike-specific TCRs target variant regions that are unmutated. Spike-specific TCR breadth and depth both grew after two AZD1222 doses.

The material sequenced was peripheral blood, taken 28 days after the second AZD1222 dose. V gene TRBV30 combines with J gene TRBJ1-1; 7 nucleotides agree with TRBD1. The sequence was obtained from an adult who received the AZD1222 COVID-19 vaccine. Written as DNA, the CDR3 is TGTGCCTGGAGTGCCAACAGGGGAGCTTTCTTT. It specifies CAWSANRGAFF.